This T cell receptor (beta chain) was sequenced during a study of blood T cells in healthy people across ages. To note about this clonotype: Its ends do not fully match the called genes, so a read error is possible.

A second PCR of about 7 to 12 cycles used a sample-barcoded 5' primer and a J-beta primer mix. TCRdb ran MiXCR on the 5' RACE reads and lists one entry per CDR3 protein. The table has hundreds of thousands of distinct CDR3 sequences, roughly 56% seen once. This CDR3 comprises 15 residues. Germline V gives CDR1 MNHEY, CDR2 SMNVEV (reference sequence). This chain links TRBV27 with TRBJ2-1, with 12 bases lining up with TRBD2. This receptor was taken from a man aged 40-49 years in good health. Sequencing was carried out using blood. The CDR3 nucleotides are TGTGCCAGCAGTTATCTAGCGGGAGGGGACAATGGGCAGTTCTTC. Translated: CASSYLAGGDNGQFF.